The 20 T cell receptor beta chains presented below share a single source sample, sequenced in a study of blood T cell repertoires in COVID-19. The protocol was immunoSEQ multiplex PCR, while the TCRdb copy is restricted to in-frame clones and leaves out a portion. The data contain fewer than 350,000 clones, just under 85% of them singletons. Sequences were obtained from peripheral blood. These receptors came from a woman aged 50 to 60 with active or convalescent COVID-19.

V gene TRBV29-1 combines with J gene TRBJ2-1; no clear D gene. The germline gives CDR1 SQVTM, CDR2 ANQGSEA. The CDR3 spans 11 residues. V was shortened by 6 bases and J by 5 bases, with 8 bases between the two germline ends. The CDR3 nucleotides are TGCAGCGTAGCTATCCACAATGAGCAGTTCTTC. Translating it yields CSVAIHNEQFF.

This sequence joins TRBV28 and TRBJ1-1; 9 bases agree with TRBD1. The germline gives CDR1 MDHEN, CDR2 SYDVKM. The CDR3 covers 15 residues. Losses at the gene ends were 5 bases for V and 1 base for J; bases not matched to a gene: 5. The CDR3 protein is CASSVTGGGNTEAFF. CDR3 coding DNA: TGTGCCAGCAGTGTAACAGGGGGCGGGAACACTGAAGCTTTCTTT. The variable domain in full, with the rest retrieved from reference TRBV28 and TRBJ1-1, is DVKVTQSSRYLVKRTGEKVFLECVQDMDHENMFWYRQDPGLGLRLIYFSYDVKMKEKGDIPEGYSVSREKKERFSLILESASTNQTSMYLCASSVTGGGNTEAFFGQGTRLTVV.

As concerns this clone: Other nucleotide sequences from this sample produce the same CDR3. The chain employs TRBV5-1 and TRBJ1-1; maybe TRBD1 (5 bases). This CDR3 region has 14 residues. Trimming took 0 bases from V and 0 from J, leaving 6 bases between them. Germline CDR1 and CDR2: SGHRS and YFSETQ. CDR3 loop: CASSLAGMNTEAFF. The DNA for the CDR3 is TGCGCCAGCAGCTTGGCAGGGATGAACACTGAAGCTTTCTTT.

The chain combines TRBV7-3 with TRBJ2-7; D not certain. CDR1 is SGHTA and CDR2 is FQGTGA in the germline V gene. CDR3 size: 14 residues. Trimming cost V 2 bases and J 1 base, with 9 bases left between them. The CDR3 reads CASSLGAGSYEQYF. CDR3 bases: TGTGCCAGCAGCTTAGGAGCTGGGTCCTACGAGCAGTACTTC.

Many counts were recorded for this clone. J is TRBJ2-1 and V is TRBV5-1, with 7 nucleotides matching TRBD1. Germline loops: CDR1 SGHRS, CDR2 YFSETQ. CDR3 length: 14 residues. V was pared by 4 bases and J by 3 bases, with 4 bases of the junction left unmatched. CDR3 in DNA: TGCGCCAGCAGCAAGACAGGGTACTACAATGAGCAGTTCTTC. Translated, it gives CASSKTGYYNEQFF.

The chain joins TRBV27 to TRBJ2-5; 10 bases are shared with TRBD1. CDR1 and CDR2 (germline): MNHEY, SMNVEV (reference sequence). The CDR3 consists of 19 residues. Trimming at V came to 1 base and at J to 5 bases, leaving 16 bases not matched to a gene. In nucleotides, the CDR3 is TGTGCCAGCAGTTTATTCGGGGGTCTGACAGGGGGCTTATGGGAGACCCAGTACTTC. Translated, it gives CASSLFGGLTGGLWETQYF.

The V and J genes are TRBV5-6 and TRBJ2-3, with D unresolved. Trimming took 4 bases from V and 7 from J, leaving 10 bases between them. Germline lookup yields CDR1 SGHDT and CDR2 YYEEEE. The CDR3 consists of 12 residues. Here the CDR3 reads CASSGLKNTQYF. The CDR3 DNA reads as TGTGCCAGCAGCGGCCTTAAGAATACGCAGTATTTT.

The chain links TRBV5-1 to TRBJ2-7, with 8 bases that match TRBD1. J gave up 6 bases and V 4 bases, and 6 bases lay outside the gene matches. The CDR3 is made up of 13 amino acids. CDR1 and CDR2 (germline): SGHRS, YFSETQ. This CDR3 is CASSPGQGGEQYF. The CDR3 DNA is TGCGCCAGCAGCCCCGGACAGGGAGGCGAGCAGTACTTC.

The rearrangement joins TRBV5-4 to TRBJ2-7; 11 bases align to TRBD2. Trimming removed 0 bases from V and 2 bases from J; junction bases left unmatched: 7. The length of the CDR3 is 17 residues. Germline CDR1 is SGHNT and CDR2 is YYREEE (reference sequence). The CDR3 bases are TGTGCCAGCAGCTTGGGACTAGCGGGGCCTTCTCCCTACGAGCAGTACTTC. Residues: CASSLGLAGPSPYEQYF.

The chain employs TRBV7-3 and TRBJ2-1; 12 nucleotides match TRBD2. J was trimmed by 4 bases and V by 6 bases; bases with no gene match: 4. In germline, CDR1 is SGHTA, CDR2 FQGTGA. The CDR3 runs 15 residues. This CDR3 is CASSPGTSGYNEQFF. The CDR3 DNA follows: TGTGCCAGCAGTCCCGGGACTAGCGGGTACAATGAGCAGTTCTTC. Supplemented by reference TRBV7-3 and TRBJ2-1, the full variable domain reads GAGVSQTPSNKVTEKGKYVELRCDPISGHTALYWYRQSLGQGPEFLIYFQGTGAADDSGLPNDRFFAVRPEGSVSTLKIQRTERGDSAVYLCASSPGTSGYNEQFFGPGTRLTVL.

The chain has TRBV28 and TRBJ1-5; D gene ambiguous. Germline V CDR1 and CDR2: MDHEN, SYDVKM. Deletions cut 7 bases from V and 0 bases from J, with 4 bases between. CDR3 length: 12 residues. Here the CDR3 DNA reads TGTGCCAGCACAGATAGCAATCAGCCCCAGCATTTT. Its protein is CASTDSNQPQHF.

The V gene is TRBV5-4, the J gene TRBJ2-5; perhaps TRBD1 as D (6 bases). V was cut by 4 bases and J by 3 bases, with 13 bases left in between. Germline-derived CDR1 and CDR2 are SGHNT and YYREEE (reference sequence). CDR3 length equals 14 residues. The CDR3 protein is CASSGSWDKETQYF. The CDR3 coding sequence is TGTGCCAGCAGCGGATCTTGGGACAAAGAGACCCAGTACTTC.

This clone occurred once. V gene TRBV19 combines with J gene TRBJ1-1; tentatively, D is TRBD1 (5 bases). There are 16 residues in the CDR3. Germline assignment: CDR1 LNHDA and CDR2 SQIVND (reference sequence). Between the trimmed V and J ends, which lost 8 bases and 0 bases, there was a span of 19 bases. CDR3 sequence (DNA): TGTGCCAGTCGTCGAATTACCCAGGGCCTGAACACTGAAGCTTTCTTT. As protein: CASRRITQGLNTEAFF.

This clone was observed a few times. This rearrangement joins TRBV3-1 (or the pseudogene TRBV3-2) to TRBJ2-1, with a possible D match to TRBD1 (6 bases). The CDR3 length is 12 residues. Germline CDR1 and CDR2: LGHDT and YNNKEL (reference sequence). The germline V and J ends were trimmed by 0 bases and 15 bases, with 12 bases remaining between them. The CDR3 nucleotides read TGTGCCAGCAGCCAAGAAAGGGGGTTACCGTTCTTC. It encodes CASSQERGLPFF.

The chain combines TRBV7-8 with TRBJ1-4; D unclear. Germline V gives CDR1 SGHVS, CDR2 FQNEAQ. This CDR3 comprises 15 residues. V lost 1 base to trimming and J lost 4 bases, with 10 bases between them. The CDR3 sequence: CASSLDLGSNEKLFF. The CDR3 region has the DNA TGTGCCAGCAGCTTAGATTTGGGGAGTAATGAAAAACTGTTTTTT.

The chain carries TRBV30 and TRBJ1-4; 12 bases match TRBD1. The CDR3 has 17 amino acids. Germline values: CDR1 GTSNPN, CDR2 SVGIG (reference sequence). After removal of 2 bases from V and 4 bases from J, the junction contained 8 bases not matched to a gene. The CDR3 loop is CAWSQAGQGAFNEKLFF. Here the CDR3 DNA reads TGTGCCTGGAGTCAAGCGGGACAGGGGGCATTTAATGAAAAACTGTTTTTT.

This clone was seen a single time. The chain's CDR3 is CATSIGGVGRYEQYF. CDR3 DNA: TGTGCCACCAGCATAGGGGGAGTCGGTCGGTACGAGCAGTACTTC. J is TRBJ2-7 and V is TRBV15, with TRBD1 as a possible D gene (6 bases). Trimming stripped 4 bases from V and 4 bases from J, with 17 bases between. Germline V gene lookup returns CDR1 LNHNV and CDR2 YYDKDF (reference sequence). The CDR3 sequence is 15 residues long.

This clone was detected once. This chain connects TRBV2 to TRBJ2-7, with 12 bases aligning to TRBD1. With V trimmed by 7 bases and J by 4 bases, 5 bases remained unmatched. The CDR3 has 14 residues. Germline CDR1 is SNHLY and CDR2 is FYNNEI. The CDR3 DNA reads as TGTGCCAGCACCCCGGGACAGGGGGCTTACGAGCAGTACTTC. Protein product: CASTPGQGAYEQYF.

The chain employs TRBV5-1 and TRBJ2-1; TRBD2 matches at 9 bases. Germline CDR1 reads SGHRS; CDR2 reads YFSETQ. The CDR3 contains 15 residues. J lost 5 bases, V lost 0 bases, and 3 bases had no gene match. Here the CDR3 reads CASSLVSSGNNEQFF. CDR3 DNA sequence: TGCGCCAGCAGCTTGGTTTCTAGCGGGAACAATGAGCAGTTCTTC.

The gene calls are TRBV2 and TRBJ1-4, with 10 bases matching TRBD1. Germline V CDR1 and CDR2: SNHLY, FYNNEI. This CDR3 is 15 amino acids long. The V segment lost 6 bases and the J segment 7 bases; nucleotides outside the gene matches: 8. The CDR3 is CASRADRGKGEKLFF. CDR3 nucleotide sequence: TGTGCCAGCAGAGCGGACAGGGGGAAGGGTGAAAAACTGTTTTTT.